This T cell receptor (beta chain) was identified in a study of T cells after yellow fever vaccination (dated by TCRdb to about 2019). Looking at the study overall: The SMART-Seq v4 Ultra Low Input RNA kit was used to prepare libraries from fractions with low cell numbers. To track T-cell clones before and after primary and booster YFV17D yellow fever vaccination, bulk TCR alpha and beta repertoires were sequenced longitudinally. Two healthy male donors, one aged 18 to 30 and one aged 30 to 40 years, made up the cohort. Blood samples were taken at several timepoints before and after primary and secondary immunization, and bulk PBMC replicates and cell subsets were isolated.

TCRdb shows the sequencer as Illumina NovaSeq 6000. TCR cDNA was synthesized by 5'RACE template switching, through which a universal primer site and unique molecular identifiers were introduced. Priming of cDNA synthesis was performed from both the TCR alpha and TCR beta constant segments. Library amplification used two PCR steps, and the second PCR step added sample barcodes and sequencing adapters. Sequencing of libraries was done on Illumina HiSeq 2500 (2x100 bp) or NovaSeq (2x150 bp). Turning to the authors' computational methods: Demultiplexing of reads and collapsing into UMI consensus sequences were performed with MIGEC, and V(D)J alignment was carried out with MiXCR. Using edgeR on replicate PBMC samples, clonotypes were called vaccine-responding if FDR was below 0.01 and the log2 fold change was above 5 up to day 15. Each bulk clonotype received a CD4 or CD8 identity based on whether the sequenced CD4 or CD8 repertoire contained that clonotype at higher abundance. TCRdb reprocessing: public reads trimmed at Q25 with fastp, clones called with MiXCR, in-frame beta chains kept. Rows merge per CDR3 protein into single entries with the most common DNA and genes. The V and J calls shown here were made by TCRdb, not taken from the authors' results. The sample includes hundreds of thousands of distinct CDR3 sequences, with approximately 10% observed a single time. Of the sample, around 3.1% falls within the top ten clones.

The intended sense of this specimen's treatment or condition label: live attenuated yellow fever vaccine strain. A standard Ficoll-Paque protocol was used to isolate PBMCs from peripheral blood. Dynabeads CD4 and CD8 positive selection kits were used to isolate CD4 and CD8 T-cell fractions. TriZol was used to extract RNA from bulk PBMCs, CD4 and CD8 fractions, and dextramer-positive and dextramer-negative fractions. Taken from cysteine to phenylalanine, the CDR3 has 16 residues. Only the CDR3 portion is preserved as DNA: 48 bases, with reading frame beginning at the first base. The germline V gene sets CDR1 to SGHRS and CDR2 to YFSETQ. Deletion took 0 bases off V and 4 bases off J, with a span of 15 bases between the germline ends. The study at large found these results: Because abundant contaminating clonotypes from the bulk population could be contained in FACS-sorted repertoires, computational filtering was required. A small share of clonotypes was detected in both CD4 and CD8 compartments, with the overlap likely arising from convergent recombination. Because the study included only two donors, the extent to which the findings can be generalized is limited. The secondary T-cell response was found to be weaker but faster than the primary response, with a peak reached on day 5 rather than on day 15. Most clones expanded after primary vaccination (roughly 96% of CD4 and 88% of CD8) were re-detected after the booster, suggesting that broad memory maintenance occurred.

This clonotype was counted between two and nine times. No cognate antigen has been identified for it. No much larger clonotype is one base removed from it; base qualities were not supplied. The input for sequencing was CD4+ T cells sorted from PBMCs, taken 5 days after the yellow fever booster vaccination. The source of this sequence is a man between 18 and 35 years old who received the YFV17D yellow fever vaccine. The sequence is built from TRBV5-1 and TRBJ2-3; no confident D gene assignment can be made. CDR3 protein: CASSLAVVHSSDTQYF. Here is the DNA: TGCGCCAGCAGCTTGGCCGTGGTGCACTCGTCAGATACGCAGTATTTT. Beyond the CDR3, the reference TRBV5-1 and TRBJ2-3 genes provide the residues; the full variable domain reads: KAGVTQTPRYLIKTRGQQVTLSCSPISGHRSVSWYQQTPGQGLQFLFEYFSETQRNKGNFPGRFSGRQFSNSRSEMNVSTLELGDSALYLCASSLAVVHSSDTQYFGPGTRLTVL.